This T cell receptor (beta chain) was sequenced for a study of metastatic and nonmetastatic thyroid tumors. Across the whole study: The comparison covered peripheral blood and tumor or nodule tissue in malignant and benign thyroid patients.

Every patient was untreated before thyroid surgery. Regarding the study as a whole: Versus benign nodules, malignant thyroid tumors reportedly had significantly higher TCR beta diversity, in blood and tumor.

With respect to this clone: Its antigen is not known.

Authors' analysis steps: Clinicopathological groups of papillary thyroid cancer showed CDR3 differences that were used to build a distant-metastasis classifier. TCRdb re-called clones via MiXCR from the PCR reads. These V and J calls rely on TCRdb rather than the paper's analysis. The table lists about 7,100 clones, approximately 34% of them singletons. CDR3 length equals 14 residues. Per germline, CDR1 MNHNS and CDR2 SASEGT. V lost 7 bases to trimming and J lost 7 bases; unmatched junction nucleotides: 9. The TCR comes from a female donor with papillary thyroid cancer or a benign thyroid nodule (not recorded which). Some clones in this sample may be carry-over from other donors' samples. The sequenced sample consisted of adjacent normal tissue. The chain links TRBV6-1 to TRBJ2-2, with 7 positions matching TRBD1. The CDR3 protein is CASKNPDRSGELFF. As DNA, the CDR3 is TGTGCCAGCAAGAATCCGGACAGGAGCGGGGAGCTGTTTTTT.